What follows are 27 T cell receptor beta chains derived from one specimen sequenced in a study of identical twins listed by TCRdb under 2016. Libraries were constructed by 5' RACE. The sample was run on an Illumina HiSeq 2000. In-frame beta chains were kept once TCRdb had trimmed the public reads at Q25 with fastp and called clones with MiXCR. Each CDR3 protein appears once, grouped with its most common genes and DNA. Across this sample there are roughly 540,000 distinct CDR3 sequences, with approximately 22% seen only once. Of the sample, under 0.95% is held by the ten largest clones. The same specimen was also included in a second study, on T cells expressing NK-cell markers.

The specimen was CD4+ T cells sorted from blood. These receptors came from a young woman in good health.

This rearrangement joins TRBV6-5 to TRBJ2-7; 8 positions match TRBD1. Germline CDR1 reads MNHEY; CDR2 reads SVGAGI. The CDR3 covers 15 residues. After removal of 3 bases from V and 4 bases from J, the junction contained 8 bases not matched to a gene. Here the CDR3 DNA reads TGTGCCAGCAGTTATGGTCAGGGGGCGCGATACGAGCAGTACTTC. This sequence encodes CASSYGQGARYEQYF.

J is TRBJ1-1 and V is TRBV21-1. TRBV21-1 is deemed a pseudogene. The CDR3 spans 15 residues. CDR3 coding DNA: TGTGCCAGCTACTCAAGGCCAGAAATGAACACTGAAGCTTTCTTT. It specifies CASYSRPEMNTEAFF.

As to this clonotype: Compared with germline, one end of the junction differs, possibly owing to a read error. CDR3 region: CASSLTSHEQYF. Written as DNA, the CDR3 is TGTGCCAGCAGCTTAACCTCCCACGAGCAGTACTTC. This chain connects TRBV7-9 to TRBJ2-7; no clear D. The CDR3 is 12 residues long. Germline V gene lookup returns CDR1 SEHNR and CDR2 FQNEAQ (reference sequence).

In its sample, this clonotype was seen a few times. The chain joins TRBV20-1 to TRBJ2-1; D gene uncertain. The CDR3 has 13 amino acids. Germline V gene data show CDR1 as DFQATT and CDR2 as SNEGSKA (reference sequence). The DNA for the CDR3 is TGCAGCTTTCAGAGCTATGACTACAATGAGCAGTTCTTC. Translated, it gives CSFQSYDYNEQFF.

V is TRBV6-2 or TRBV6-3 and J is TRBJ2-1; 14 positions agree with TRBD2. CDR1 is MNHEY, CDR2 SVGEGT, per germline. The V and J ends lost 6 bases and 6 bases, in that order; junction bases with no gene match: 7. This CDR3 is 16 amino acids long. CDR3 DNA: TGTGCCAGCAGAGACCTGGGGACTAGCGGGAGCAATGAGCAGTTCTTC. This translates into CASRDLGTSGSNEQFF.

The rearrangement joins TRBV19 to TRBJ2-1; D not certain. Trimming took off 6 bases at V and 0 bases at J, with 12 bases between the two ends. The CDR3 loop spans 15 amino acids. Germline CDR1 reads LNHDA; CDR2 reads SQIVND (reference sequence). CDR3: CASSRGASSYNEQFF. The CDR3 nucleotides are TGTGCCAGTAGCCGCGGAGCTAGCTCCTACAATGAGCAGTTCTTC.

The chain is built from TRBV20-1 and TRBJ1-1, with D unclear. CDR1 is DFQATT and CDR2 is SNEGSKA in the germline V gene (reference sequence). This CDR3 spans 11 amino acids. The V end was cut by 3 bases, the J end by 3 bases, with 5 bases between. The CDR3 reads CSASSDTEAFF. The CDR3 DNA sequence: TGCAGTGCTAGTTCGGACACTGAAGCTTTCTTT.

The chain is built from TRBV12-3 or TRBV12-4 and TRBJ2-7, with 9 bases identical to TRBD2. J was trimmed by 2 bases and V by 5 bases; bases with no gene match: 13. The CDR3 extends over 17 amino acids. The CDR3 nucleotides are TGTGCCAGCAGTGCCCTCGGGACTAGCCTTACACCCTACGAGCAGTACTTC. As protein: CASSALGTSLTPYEQYF.

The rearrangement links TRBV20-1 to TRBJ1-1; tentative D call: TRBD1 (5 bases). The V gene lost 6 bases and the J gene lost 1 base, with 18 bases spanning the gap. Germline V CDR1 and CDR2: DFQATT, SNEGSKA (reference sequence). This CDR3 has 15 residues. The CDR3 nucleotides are TGCAGTGCACCCCTCTTAAGGGGTCCGAACACTGAAGCTTTCTTT. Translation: CSAPLLRGPNTEAFF.

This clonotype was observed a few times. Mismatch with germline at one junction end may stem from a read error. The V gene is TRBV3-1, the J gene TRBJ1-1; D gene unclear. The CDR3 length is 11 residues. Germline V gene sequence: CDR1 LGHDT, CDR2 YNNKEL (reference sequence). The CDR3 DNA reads TGTGCCAGCAGCAAAGAAACTGAAGCTTTCTTT. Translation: CASSKETEAFF.

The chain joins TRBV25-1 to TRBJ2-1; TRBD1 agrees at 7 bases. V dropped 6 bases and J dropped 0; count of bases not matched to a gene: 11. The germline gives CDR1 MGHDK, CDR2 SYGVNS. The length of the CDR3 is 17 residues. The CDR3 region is CASSLEGTAHSYNEQFF. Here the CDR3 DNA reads TGTGCCAGCAGCTTAGAAGGGACAGCCCACTCCTACAATGAGCAGTTCTTC.

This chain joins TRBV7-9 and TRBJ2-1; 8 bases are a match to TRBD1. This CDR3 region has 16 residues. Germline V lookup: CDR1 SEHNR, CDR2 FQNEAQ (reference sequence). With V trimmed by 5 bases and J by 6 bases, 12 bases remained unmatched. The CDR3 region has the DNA TGTGCCAGCAGCCTGAGGACAGGGAGAAAAATCAATGAGCAGTTCTTC. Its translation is CASSLRTGRKINEQFF.

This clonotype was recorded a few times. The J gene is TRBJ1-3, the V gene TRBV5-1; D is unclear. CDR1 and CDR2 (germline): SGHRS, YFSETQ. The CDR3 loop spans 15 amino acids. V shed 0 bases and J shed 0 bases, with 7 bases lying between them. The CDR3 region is CASSLAHTSGNTIYF. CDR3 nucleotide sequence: TGCGCCAGCAGCTTGGCGCATACCTCTGGAAACACCATATATTTT.

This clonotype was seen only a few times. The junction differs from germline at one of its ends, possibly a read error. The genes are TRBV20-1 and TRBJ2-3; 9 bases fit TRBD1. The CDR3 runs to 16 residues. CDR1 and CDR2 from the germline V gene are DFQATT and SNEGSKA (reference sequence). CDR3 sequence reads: CRASEGQGISTDTQYF. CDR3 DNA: TGCAGAGCTAGTGAGGGACAGGGAATAAGCACAGATACGCAGTATTTT.

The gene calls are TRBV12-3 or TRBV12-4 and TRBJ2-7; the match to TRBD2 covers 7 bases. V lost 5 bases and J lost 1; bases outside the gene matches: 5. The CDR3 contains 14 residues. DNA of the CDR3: TGTGCCAGCAGTCCCACTAGCGTTTCCTACGAGCAGTACTTC. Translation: CASSPTSVSYEQYF.

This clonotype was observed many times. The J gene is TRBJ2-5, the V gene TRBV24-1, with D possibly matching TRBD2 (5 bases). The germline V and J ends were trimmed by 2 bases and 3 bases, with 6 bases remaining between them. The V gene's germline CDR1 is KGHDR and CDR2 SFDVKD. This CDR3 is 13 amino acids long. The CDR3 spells CATSDSGKETQYF. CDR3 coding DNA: TGTGCCACCAGTGATTCCGGGAAAGAGACCCAGTACTTC.

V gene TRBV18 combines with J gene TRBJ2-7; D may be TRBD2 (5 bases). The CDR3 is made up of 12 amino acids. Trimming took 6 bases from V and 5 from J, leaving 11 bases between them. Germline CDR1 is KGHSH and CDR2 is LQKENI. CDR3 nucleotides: TGTGCCAGCTCTCCTGACGGGAACGAGCAGTACTTC. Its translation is CASSPDGNEQYF. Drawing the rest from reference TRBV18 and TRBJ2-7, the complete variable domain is NAGVMQNPRHLVRRRGQEARLRCSPMKGHSHVYWYRQLPEEGLKFMVYLQKENIIDESGMPKERFSAEFPKEGPSILRIQQVVRGDSAAYFCASSPDGNEQYFGPGTRLTVT.

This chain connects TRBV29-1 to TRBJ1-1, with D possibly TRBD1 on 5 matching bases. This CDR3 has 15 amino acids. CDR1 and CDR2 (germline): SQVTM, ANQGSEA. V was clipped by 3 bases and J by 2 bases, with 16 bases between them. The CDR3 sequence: CSVDPTGTENTEAFF. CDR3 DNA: TGCAGCGTTGACCCAACCGGGACGGAAAACACTGAAGCTTTCTTT.

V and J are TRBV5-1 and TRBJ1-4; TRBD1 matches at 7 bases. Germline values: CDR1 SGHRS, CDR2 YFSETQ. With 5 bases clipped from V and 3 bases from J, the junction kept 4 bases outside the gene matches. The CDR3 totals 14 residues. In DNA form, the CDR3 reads TGCGCCAGCAGGCGGGACAGAGCTAATGAAAAACTGTTTTTT. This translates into CASRRDRANEKLFF.

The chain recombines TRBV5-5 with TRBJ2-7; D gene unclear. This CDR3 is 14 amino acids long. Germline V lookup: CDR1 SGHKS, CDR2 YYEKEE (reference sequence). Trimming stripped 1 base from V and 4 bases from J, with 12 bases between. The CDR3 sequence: CASSLLAASYEQYF. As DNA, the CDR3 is TGTGCCAGCAGCTTGTTGGCAGCGAGTTACGAGCAGTACTTC.

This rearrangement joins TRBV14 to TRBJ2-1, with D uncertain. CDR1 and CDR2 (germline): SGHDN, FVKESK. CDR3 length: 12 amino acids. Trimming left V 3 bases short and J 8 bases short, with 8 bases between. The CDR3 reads CASSQGIDEQFF. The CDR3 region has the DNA TGTGCCAGCAGCCAGGGAATTGATGAGCAGTTCTTC.

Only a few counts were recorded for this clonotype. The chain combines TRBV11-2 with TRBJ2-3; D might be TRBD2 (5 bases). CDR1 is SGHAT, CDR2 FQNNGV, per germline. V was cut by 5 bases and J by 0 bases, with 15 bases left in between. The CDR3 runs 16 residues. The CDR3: CASSARVKLSTDTQYF. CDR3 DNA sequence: TGTGCCAGCAGCGCGCGGGTTAAGCTTAGCACAGATACGCAGTATTTT.

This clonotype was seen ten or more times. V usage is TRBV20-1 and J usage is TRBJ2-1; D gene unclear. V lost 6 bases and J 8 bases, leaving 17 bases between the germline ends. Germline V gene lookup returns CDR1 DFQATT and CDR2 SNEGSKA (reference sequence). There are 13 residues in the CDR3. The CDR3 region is CSAPATSSYEQFF. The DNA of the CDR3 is TGCAGTGCCCCGGCGACCTCCAGCTATGAGCAGTTCTTC.

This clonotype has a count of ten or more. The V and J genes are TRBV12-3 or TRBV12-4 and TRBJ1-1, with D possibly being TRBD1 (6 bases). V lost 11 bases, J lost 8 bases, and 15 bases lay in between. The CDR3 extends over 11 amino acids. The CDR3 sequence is CAWSWGAEAFF. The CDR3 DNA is TGTGCCTGGAGTTGGGGGGCAGAAGCTTTCTTT.

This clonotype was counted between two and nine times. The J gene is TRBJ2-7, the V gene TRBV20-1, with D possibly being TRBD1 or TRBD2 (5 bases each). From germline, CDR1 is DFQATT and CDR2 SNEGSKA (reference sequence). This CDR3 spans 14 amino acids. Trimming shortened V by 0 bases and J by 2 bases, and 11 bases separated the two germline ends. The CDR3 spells CSARDRGSTYEQYF. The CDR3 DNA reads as TGCAGTGCTAGAGATCGGGGCAGCACCTACGAGCAGTACTTC.

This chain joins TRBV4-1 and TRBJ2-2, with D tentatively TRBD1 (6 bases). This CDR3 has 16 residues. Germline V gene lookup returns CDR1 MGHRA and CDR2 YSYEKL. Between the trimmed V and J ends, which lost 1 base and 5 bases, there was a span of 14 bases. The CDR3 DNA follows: TGCGCCAGCAGCCAAGTAGGGGGACGGTGGACCGGGGAGCTGTTTTTT. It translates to CASSQVGGRWTGELFF.

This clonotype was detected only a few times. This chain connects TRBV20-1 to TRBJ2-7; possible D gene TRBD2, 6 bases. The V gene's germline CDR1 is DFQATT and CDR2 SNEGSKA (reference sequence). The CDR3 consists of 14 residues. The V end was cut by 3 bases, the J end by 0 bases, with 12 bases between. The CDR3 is CSASSGGASYEQYF. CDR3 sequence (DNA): TGCAGTGCTAGTAGTGGCGGGGCCTCCTACGAGCAGTACTTC.